This T cell receptor beta chain appears in the sequencing data of a study of T cell responses to AZD1222 COVID-19 vaccine. Study-wide background: Timing groups of about 4 and about 12 weeks for second doses were pooled. Whole-study findings and limits: Baseline serology detected seropositivity in only 6 or 7 AZD1222 recipients.

The germline V and J ends were trimmed by 5 bases and 4 bases, with 12 bases remaining between them. There are 13 residues in the CDR3. CDR1 is LNHDA, CDR2 SQIVND, per germline (reference sequence). Method: immunoSEQ multiplex PCR; TCRdb's copy keeps in-frame clones and lacks some. In the table there are about 84,000 clones, around 90% of which are singletons. On this clone: Its specificity is unknown.

The J gene is TRBJ2-7, the V gene TRBV19; D remains unclear. The sequenced sample was peripheral blood, obtained on day 0 of AZD1222 vaccination. The TCR sequence derives from an adult in good health. The CDR3 here is CASSSDLLYEQYF. In nucleotides, the CDR3 is TGTGCCAGTAGTTCGGACCTACTGTACGAGCAGTACTTC.